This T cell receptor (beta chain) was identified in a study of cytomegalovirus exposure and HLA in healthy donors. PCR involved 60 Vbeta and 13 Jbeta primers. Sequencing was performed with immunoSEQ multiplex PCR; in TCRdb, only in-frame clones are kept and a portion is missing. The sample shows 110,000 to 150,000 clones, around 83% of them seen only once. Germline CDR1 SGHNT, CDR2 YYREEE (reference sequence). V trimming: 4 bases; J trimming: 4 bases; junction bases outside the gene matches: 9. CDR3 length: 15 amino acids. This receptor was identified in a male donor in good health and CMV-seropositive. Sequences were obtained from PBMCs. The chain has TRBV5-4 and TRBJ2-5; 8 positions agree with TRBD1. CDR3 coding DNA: TGTGCCAGCAGCCCCGGACAGGGCGATATAGAGACCCAGTACTTC. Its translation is CASSPGQGDIETQYF.